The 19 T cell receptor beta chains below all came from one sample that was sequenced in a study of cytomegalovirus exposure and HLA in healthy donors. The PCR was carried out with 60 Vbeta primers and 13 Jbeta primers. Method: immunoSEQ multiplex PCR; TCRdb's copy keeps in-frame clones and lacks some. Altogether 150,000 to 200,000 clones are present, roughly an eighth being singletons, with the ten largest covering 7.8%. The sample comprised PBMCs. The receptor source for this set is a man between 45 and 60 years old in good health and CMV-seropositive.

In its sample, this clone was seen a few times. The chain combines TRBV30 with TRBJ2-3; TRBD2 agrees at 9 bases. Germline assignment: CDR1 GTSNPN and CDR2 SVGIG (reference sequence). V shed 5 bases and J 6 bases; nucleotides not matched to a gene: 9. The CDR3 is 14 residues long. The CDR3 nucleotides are TGTGCCTGGCGGGCGGGGGGGCCGGTGGATACGCAGTATTTT. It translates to CAWRAGGPVDTQYF.

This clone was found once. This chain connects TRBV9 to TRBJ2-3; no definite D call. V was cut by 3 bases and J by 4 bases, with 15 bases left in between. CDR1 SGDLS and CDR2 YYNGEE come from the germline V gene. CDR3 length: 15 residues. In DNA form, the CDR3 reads TGTGCCAGCAGCGCCATCCCGGCGGCGGCAGATACGCAGTATTTT. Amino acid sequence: CASSAIPAAADTQYF.

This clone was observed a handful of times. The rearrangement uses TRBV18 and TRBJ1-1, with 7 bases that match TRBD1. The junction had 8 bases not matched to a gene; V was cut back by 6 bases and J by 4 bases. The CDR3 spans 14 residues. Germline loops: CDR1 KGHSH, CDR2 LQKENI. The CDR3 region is CASSQGQGGTEAFF. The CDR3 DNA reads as TGTGCCAGCTCCCAAGGGCAGGGGGGCACTGAAGCTTTCTTT.

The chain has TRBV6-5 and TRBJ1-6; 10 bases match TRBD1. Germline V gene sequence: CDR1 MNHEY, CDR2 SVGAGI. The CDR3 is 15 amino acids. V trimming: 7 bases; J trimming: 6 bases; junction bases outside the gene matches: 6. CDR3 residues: CASKKRDRGNSPLHF. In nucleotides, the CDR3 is TGTGCCAGCAAGAAAAGGGACAGGGGTAATTCACCCCTCCACTTT.

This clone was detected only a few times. The CDR3 DNA follows: TGTGCCAGCAGCGGACGGGAGAATTCACCCCTCCACTTT. Protein sequence: CASSGRENSPLHF. V and J are TRBV5-6 and TRBJ1-6; no reliable D call. The V and J ends lost 4 bases and 7 bases respectively, with 9 bases between them. This CDR3 region has 13 residues. Germline CDR1 is SGHDT and CDR2 is YYEEEE.

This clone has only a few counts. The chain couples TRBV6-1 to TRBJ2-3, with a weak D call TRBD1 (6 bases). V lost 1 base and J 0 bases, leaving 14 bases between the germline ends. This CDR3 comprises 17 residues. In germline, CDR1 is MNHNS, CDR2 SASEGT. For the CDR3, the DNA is TGTGCCAGCAGTGAAGACCTGAGAGGGGGTAGCACAGATACGCAGTATTTT. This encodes CASSEDLRGGSTDTQYF.

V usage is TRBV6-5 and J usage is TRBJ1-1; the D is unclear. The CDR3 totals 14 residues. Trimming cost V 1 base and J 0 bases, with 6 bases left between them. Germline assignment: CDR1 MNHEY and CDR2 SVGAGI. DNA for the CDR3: TGTGCCAGCAGTTACTTCGGTCTGAACACTGAAGCTTTCTTT. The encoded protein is CASSYFGLNTEAFF.

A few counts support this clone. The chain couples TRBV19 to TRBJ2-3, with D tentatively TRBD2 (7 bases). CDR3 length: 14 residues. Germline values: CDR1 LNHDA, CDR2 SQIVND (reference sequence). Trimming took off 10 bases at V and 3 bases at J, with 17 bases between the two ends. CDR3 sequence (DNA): TGTGCCATCTCAAACGGGGGGCTGACAGATACGCAGTATTTT. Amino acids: CAISNGGLTDTQYF.

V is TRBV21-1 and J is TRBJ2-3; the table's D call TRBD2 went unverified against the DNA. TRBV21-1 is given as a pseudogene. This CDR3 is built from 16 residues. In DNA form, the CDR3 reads TGTGCCAGCAGCTTAGAGCGGGGGGGCCCCACAGATACGCAGTATTTT. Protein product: CASSLERGGPTDTQYF.

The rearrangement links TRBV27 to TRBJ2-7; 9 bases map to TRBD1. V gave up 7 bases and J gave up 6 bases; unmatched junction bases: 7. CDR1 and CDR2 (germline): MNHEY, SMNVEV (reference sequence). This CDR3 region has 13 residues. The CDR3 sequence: CASTTGTGFEQYF. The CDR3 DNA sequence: TGTGCCAGCACTACCGGGACAGGGTTCGAGCAGTACTTC.

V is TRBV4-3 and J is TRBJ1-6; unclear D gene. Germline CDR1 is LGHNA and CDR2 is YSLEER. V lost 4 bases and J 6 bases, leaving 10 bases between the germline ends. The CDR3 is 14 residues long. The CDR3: CASSLVRANSPLHF. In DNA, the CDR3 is TGCGCCAGCAGCCTAGTGAGGGCTAATTCACCCCTCCACTTT.

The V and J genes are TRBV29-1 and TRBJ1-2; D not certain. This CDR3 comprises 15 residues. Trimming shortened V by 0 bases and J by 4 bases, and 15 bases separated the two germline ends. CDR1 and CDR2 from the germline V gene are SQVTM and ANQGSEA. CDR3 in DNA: TGCAGCGTTGAAGATCGGCGGTCGGGAAGCTATGGCTACACCTTC. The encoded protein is CSVEDRRSGSYGYTF.

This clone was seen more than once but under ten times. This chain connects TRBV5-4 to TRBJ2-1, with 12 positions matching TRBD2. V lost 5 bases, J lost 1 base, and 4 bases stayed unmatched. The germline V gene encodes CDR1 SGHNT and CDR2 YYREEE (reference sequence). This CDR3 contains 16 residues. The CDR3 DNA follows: TGTGCCAGCAGTTTTGGACTAGCGGGGTCCTACAATGAGCAGTTCTTC. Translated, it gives CASSFGLAGSYNEQFF.

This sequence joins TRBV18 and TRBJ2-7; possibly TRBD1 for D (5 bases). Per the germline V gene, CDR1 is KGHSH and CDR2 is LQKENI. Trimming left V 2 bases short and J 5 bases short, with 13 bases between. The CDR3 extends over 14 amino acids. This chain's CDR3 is CASSPKGMDNEQYF. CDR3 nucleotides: TGTGCCAGCTCACCAAAGGGGATGGACAACGAGCAGTACTTC.

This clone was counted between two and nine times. CDR3 nucleotide sequence: TGTGCCAGCAGCTCCCGGGAGGGGACTCCCTATGGCTACACCTTC. Protein product: CASSSREGTPYGYTF. The gene calls are TRBV7-2 and TRBJ1-2, with a possible D match to TRBD1 (5 bases). V was clipped by 4 bases and J by 4 bases, with 16 bases between them. In germline, CDR1 is SGHTA, CDR2 FQGNSA. CDR3 size: 15 residues.

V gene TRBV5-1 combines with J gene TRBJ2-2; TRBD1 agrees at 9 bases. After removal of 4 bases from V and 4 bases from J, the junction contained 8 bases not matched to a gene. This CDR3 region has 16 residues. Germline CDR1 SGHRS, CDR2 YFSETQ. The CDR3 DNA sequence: TGCGCCAGCAGCCCAGGACAGGGGTCGGGCACCGGGGAGCTGTTTTTT. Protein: CASSPGQGSGTGELFF.

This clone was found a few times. The CDR3 spells CASSYTGGGGEKLFF. The CDR3 DNA sequence: TGTGCCAGCAGTTATACTGGGGGCGGAGGTGAAAAACTGTTTTTT. The gene calls are TRBV6-5 and TRBJ1-4, with D possibly being TRBD1 (6 bases). Germline V lookup: CDR1 MNHEY, CDR2 SVGAGI. CDR3 length equals 15 residues. Trimming took 3 bases from V and 7 from J, leaving 15 bases between them.

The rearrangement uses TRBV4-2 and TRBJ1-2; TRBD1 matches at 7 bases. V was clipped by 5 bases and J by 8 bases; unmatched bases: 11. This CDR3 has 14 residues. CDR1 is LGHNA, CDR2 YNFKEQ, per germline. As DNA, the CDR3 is TGTGCCAGCAGCGACACAACAGGGGCGGAGGGCTACACCTTC. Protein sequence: CASSDTTGAEGYTF.

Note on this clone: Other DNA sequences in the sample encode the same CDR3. The CDR3 DNA sequence: TGTGCCAGCAGTGAAATAAGGGGCACTGAAGCTTTCTTT. Its translation is CASSEIRGTEAFF. V and J are TRBV6-1 and TRBJ1-1, with D maybe TRBD1 (5 bases). V was cut by 2 bases and J by 4 bases, with 8 bases left in between. Germline lookup yields CDR1 MNHNS and CDR2 SASEGT. The CDR3 is made up of 13 amino acids.